The T cell receptor beta chain described here comes from a study of beta chain features in type 1 diabetes. In the study overall: Age, gender and cell yields were similar between patients and healthy donors. Notes on the study in general: Researchers report that Type 1 diabetes patients had moderately but significantly shorter TCRB CDR3s across all four CD4+ subsets.

Since all of the isolated RNA was reverse transcribed, expressed TCRB transcripts were what got sequenced. The table came from immunoSEQ multiplex PCR; TCRdb's copy has only in-frame clones and leaves some out. The table records some 23,000 clones, around 68% of them present only once. With regard to this clone: What it binds is unknown.

Each of the sorted populations had a purity greater than 95%. V was clipped by 3 bases and J by 2 bases; unmatched bases: 4. Germline values: CDR1 SGDLS, CDR2 YYNGEE. The CDR3 runs 15 residues. The source of this sequence is a woman between 40 and 55 years old with type 1 diabetes. The chain recombines TRBV9 with TRBJ2-2; TRBD2 agrees at 7 bases. Sequencing was carried out using stem cell memory CD4+ T cells from blood. Here the CDR3 DNA reads TGTGCCAGCAGCGCTCGGGACTATAACACCGGGGAGCTGTTTTTT. It translates to CASSARDYNTGELFF.